Listed below are T cell receptor beta chains from one sample, sequenced in a study of beta chain features in type 1 diabetes. TCRdb's copy holds only in-frame clones and misses some; the assay was immunoSEQ multiplex PCR. The sample includes under 400,000 clones, roughly 12% of them seen just once. Sequencing was performed on naive CD4+ T cells from blood. These receptors originate from a man in his late teens or twenties in good health. CDR3s include the opening cysteine and the closing phenylalanine or tryptophan. Each record gives: J gene, V gene, clone size, D gene, CDR3 DNA, CDR3 protein. D genes are given only for firm matches. The listing skips clone size in some rows; elsewhere it reads once, few, many or a size class.

>TRBJ2-1|TRBV11-2|-|-
TGTGCCAGCAGCTCACGCTGGGACTTCACTTACAATGAGCAGTTCTTC
CASSSRWDFTYNEQFF
>TRBJ1-2|TRBV19|-|-
TGTGCCAGTAGTATAGCTCTCCGGGACACTGGCTACACCTTC
CASSIALRDTGYTF
>TRBJ2-7|TRBV1|few|-
TGCACCAGCAGCCAAGCTAGCCCGCGGTTGGGCTCCTACGAGCAGTACTTC
CTSSQASPRLGSYEQYF
>TRBJ2-7|TRBV7-3|-|-
TGTGCCAGCAGCTTAAGCCAGGGCTCAGCCTACGAGCAGTACTTC
CASSLSQGSAYEQYF
>TRBJ1-1|TRBV5-1|-|-
TGCGCCAGCAGCACAGGGCCGCGGGACACTGAAGCTTTCTTT
CASSTGPRDTEAFF
>TRBJ2-5|TRBV5-1|-|-
TGCGCCAGCAGCCGCGGGCAAGAGACCCAGTACTTC
CASSRGQETQYF
>TRBJ2-2|TRBV7-9|-|-
TGTGCCAGCAGCTTATGGTCTAGGCTCCATAACACCGGGGAGCTGTTTTTT
CASSLWSRLHNTGELFF
>TRBJ2-3|TRBV2|few|TRBD2
TGTGCCAGCAGTGAAGCTCTGAGAGCGGGAGGGCCGGCAGATACGCAGTATTTT
CASSEALRAGGPADTQYF
>TRBJ1-5|TRBV2|-|-
TGTGCCAGCAGTGAAGAAGGGGGTGGCAATCAGCCCCAGCATTTT
CASSEEGGGNQPQHF
>TRBJ2-5|TRBV11-2|few|-
TGTGCCAGCAGCACGACATCCCCGTACCAAGAGACCCAGTACTTC
CASSTTSPYQETQYF
>TRBJ1-2|TRBV30|few|-
TGTGCCTGGAGATTAGGGGCAGGGTTCTATGGCTACACCTTC
CAWRLGAGFYGYTF
>TRBJ2-3|TRBV7-3|-|TRBD2
TGTGCCAGCAGCTCCTTAGCGGGAGAGACAGATACGCAGTATTTT
CASSSLAGETDTQYF
>TRBJ2-1|TRBV9|few|TRBD2
TGTGCCAGCAGCCTTCTGGGGGAGGGTGTCGGTGAGCAGTTCTTC
CASSLLGEGVGEQFF
>TRBJ2-3|TRBV7-2|few|TRBD1
TGTGCCAGCAGCCCCGGGACAGTCACAGATACGCAGTATTTT
CASSPGTVTDTQYF
>TRBJ2-3|TRBV11-3|-|TRBD2
TGTGCCAACAGCTCCCCCACCGGGACTAGCGGGAGAGCAGATACGCAGTATTTT
CANSSPTGTSGRADTQYF
>TRBJ2-2|TRBV7-2|few|-
TGTGCCAGCACCGTGGGGAGTCACACCGGGGAGCTGTTTTTT
CASTVGSHTGELFF
>TRBJ2-5|TRBV7-2|-|-
TGTGCCAGCAGCCGCTGGAGCCAAGAGACCCAGTACTTC
CASSRWSQETQYF
>TRBJ2-2|TRBV5-1|few|TRBD2
TGCGCCAGCAGCGGCACTAGCGGACCGAACACCGGGGAGCTGTTTTTT
CASSGTSGPNTGELFF